This passage covers 32 T cell receptor beta chains from one sample sequenced in a study of type 1 and type 2 diabetes patients (dated by TCRdb to 2015 to 2016). The data were produced on an Illumina MiSeq. Genomic DNA from sorted T cell subsets was used as template for TCRbeta CDR3 amplification. The TCRbeta CDR3 region was amplified by multiplex PCR with 30 forward and 13 reverse primers. In TCRdb, the public reads were trimmed at Q25 with fastp and aligned with MiXCR, with productive beta chains retained. CDR3 protein sequences are deduplicated, and each keeps its most common genes and DNA. A total of approximately 260,000 distinct CDR3 sequences appear in this sample, around 47% of them only once. Of the sample, about an eighth is held by the ten largest clones. Sequencing used peripheral blood mononuclear cells (PBMCs). The source of these receptors is a man aged 18 to 29 with type 2 diabetes.

The CDR3 sequence: CASGLVLRVLSRGPGYNEQFF. In DNA, the CDR3 is TGTGCTAGTGGTTTGGTACTTCGCGTCCTCTCTCGGGGACCCGGCTACAATGAGCAGTTCTTC. The chain carries TRBV12-5 and TRBJ2-1, with D possibly being TRBD1 or TRBD2 (5 bases each). The CDR3 extends over 21 amino acids. With 0 bases removed from V and 3 bases from J, the gap between germline ends came to 27 bases. From germline, CDR1 is LGHNT and CDR2 FRNRAP.

This clonotype was found many times. The chain uses TRBV7-2 and TRBJ1-1; D remains ambiguous. The CDR3 totals 13 residues. Germline CDR1 SGHTA, CDR2 FQGNSA. V was cut by 1 base and J by 1 base, with 4 bases left in between. CDR3 DNA sequence: TGTGCCAGCAGCTTAGGACAGAACACTGAAGCTTTCTTT. Its protein is CASSLGQNTEAFF.

The chain carries TRBV25-1 and TRBJ2-3, with a possible D match to TRBD2 (6 bases). V dropped 7 bases and J dropped 0 bases, with 20 bases sitting between them. This CDR3 has 17 residues. In germline, CDR1 is MGHDK, CDR2 SYGVNS. The CDR3: CASTTPLEAGSTDTQYF. CDR3 nucleotides: TGTGCCAGCACCACTCCGCTGGAAGCGGGTAGCACAGATACGCAGTATTTT.

This clonotype came up once. The chain has TRBV6-6 and TRBJ1-4; TRBD1 agrees at 8 bases. CDR1 is MNHNY, CDR2 SVGAGI, per germline (reference sequence). The CDR3 runs 15 residues. The V and J ends lost 6 bases and 4 bases, in that order; junction bases with no gene match: 7. CDR3 DNA sequence: TGTGCCAGCAGGCCGCAGGGGGCCGGTAATGAAAAACTGTTTTTT. This encodes CASRPQGAGNEKLFF.

This rearrangement joins TRBV7-2 to TRBJ1-2, with TRBD1 matching over 9 bases. Unmatched junction bases numbered 9, after V lost 5 bases and J lost 8 bases. Looked up from germline, CDR1 is SGHTA and CDR2 is FQGNSA. The CDR3 contains 14 residues. The CDR3 reads CASSQPGQGPGYTF. The CDR3 coding sequence is TGTGCCAGCAGCCAGCCGGGACAGGGACCCGGCTACACCTTC.

On this clonotype itself: Being one base from a much bigger clone, this may be a read error. The rearrangement joins TRBV30 to TRBJ2-6; either TRBD1 or TRBD2 may supply D (5 bases each). From germline, CDR1 is GTSNPN and CDR2 SVGIG (reference sequence). The CDR3 length is 15 residues. The CDR3 sequence: CAWSALTDGADVLTF. The CDR3 bases are TGTGCCTGGAGTGCCCTGACAGACGGGGCCGACGTCCTGACTTTC.

In this sample, this clonotype turned up a few times. A junction boundary mismatches the germline segment, possibly from a read error. The CDR3 region is CASSESTYGCTF. In DNA, the CDR3 is TGCGCCAGCAGTGAGTCCACCTATGGCTGCACCTTC. V gene TRBV10-2 combines with J gene TRBJ1-2; D remains unclear. CDR1 and CDR2 from the germline V gene are WSHSY and SAAADI. The CDR3 is 12 residues long.

This clonotype was recorded many times. V is TRBV7-8 and J is TRBJ1-2; the match to TRBD1 covers 9 bases. This CDR3 is built from 15 residues. V was pared by 2 bases and J by 6 bases, with 7 bases of the junction left unmatched. The germline V gene encodes CDR1 SGHVS and CDR2 FQNEAQ. The CDR3 loop is CASSLKGQGRDGYTF. CDR3 DNA: TGTGCCAGCAGCTTAAAGGGACAGGGTAGAGATGGCTACACCTTC. Looking up the rest from reference TRBV7-8 and TRBJ1-2 gives the full variable domain: GAGVSQSPRYKVAKRGQDVALRCDPISGHVSLFWYQQALGQGPEFLTYFQNEAQLDKSGLPSDRFFAERPEGSVSTLKIQRTQQEDSAVYLCASSLKGQGRDGYTFGSGTRLTVV.

The V and J genes are TRBV6-6 and TRBJ2-6; a possible D gene is TRBD1 (6 bases). The germline V gene encodes CDR1 MNHNY and CDR2 SVGAGI (reference sequence). V dropped 8 bases and J dropped 7 bases, with 18 bases sitting between them. The CDR3 is made up of 15 amino acids. The CDR3 here is CASGRPGHGANVLTF. The CDR3 bases are TGTGCCAGCGGAAGACCGGGACATGGAGCCAACGTCCTGACTTTC.

This clonotype was seen only a few times. The rearrangement links TRBV7-8 to TRBJ2-3; D is ambiguous. The CDR3 runs 17 residues. Germline CDR1 reads SGHVS; CDR2 reads FQNEAQ. V gave up 1 base and J gave up 3 bases, with 17 bases separating them. CDR3 DNA sequence: TGTGCCAGCAGCTTAGGGAATGGCCGGTACGGGACAGATACGCAGTATTTT. Protein product: CASSLGNGRYGTDTQYF.

This clonotype was detected only a few times. The genes are TRBV19 and TRBJ2-5, with 7 bases that match TRBD1. Germline lookup yields CDR1 LNHDA and CDR2 SQIVND (reference sequence). This CDR3 has 15 residues. J was trimmed by 3 bases and V by 6 bases; bases with no gene match: 10. The CDR3: CASSHSGQPKETQYF. DNA of the CDR3: TGTGCCAGTAGCCATTCGGGACAGCCTAAAGAGACCCAGTACTTC.

This clonotype was observed once. This chain links TRBV7-2 with TRBJ1-1; possibly TRBD1 for D (6 bases). This CDR3 region has 15 residues. Germline lookup yields CDR1 SGHTA and CDR2 FQGNSA. V lost 5 bases, J lost 3 bases, and 16 bases lay in between. Written as DNA, the CDR3 is TGTGCCAGCAGCCCGGCGGGGGGGCAGGACACTGAAGCTTTCTTT. Its translation: CASSPAGGQDTEAFF. The full variable domain, its missing parts supplied by reference TRBV7-2 and TRBJ1-1, is GAGVSQSPSNKVTEKGKDVELRCDPISGHTALYWYRQSLGQGLEFLIYFQGNSAPDKSGLPSDRFSAERTGGSVSTLTIQRTQQEDSAVYLCASSPAGGQDTEAFFGQGTRLTVV.

The rearrangement uses TRBV7-3 and TRBJ2-3; D ambiguous. CDR3 length: 14 amino acids. V was clipped by 2 bases and J by 0 bases, with 6 bases between them. The germline V gene encodes CDR1 SGHTA and CDR2 FQGTGA. The CDR3 loop is CASSLLGSTDTQYF. CDR3 bases: TGTGCCAGCAGCTTACTCGGGAGCACAGATACGCAGTATTTT.

V is TRBV9 and J is TRBJ2-1, with TRBD2 matching over 13 bases. Germline trimming cut 4 bases from V and 8 bases from J; bases unmatched to any gene: 6. Germline assignment: CDR1 SGDLS and CDR2 YYNGEE. This CDR3 contains 15 residues. The CDR3 coding sequence is TGTGCCAGCAGCAAATACGGGACTAGCGGGGATGAGCAGTTCTTC. The encoded protein is CASSKYGTSGDEQFF.

The chain carries TRBV7-3 and TRBJ2-1, with D possibly TRBD1 on 5 matching bases. This CDR3 has 13 residues. Trimming cost V 3 bases and J 7 bases, with 10 bases left between them. CDR1 SGHTA and CDR2 FQGTGA come from the germline V gene. The CDR3 nucleotides are TGTGCCAGCAGCTTCCAGGGCGTGAATGAGCAGTTCTTC. Protein: CASSFQGVNEQFF.

V usage is TRBV12-3 or TRBV12-4 and J usage is TRBJ2-3, with D maybe TRBD2 (5 bases). The CDR3 contains 14 residues. Deletions cut 1 base from V and 2 bases from J, with 7 bases between. The CDR3 reads CASSLGELTDTQYF. The CDR3 nucleotides are TGTGCCAGCAGTTTAGGGGAGCTCACAGATACGCAGTATTTT.

CDR3 nucleotides: TGCAGTGCTAGCGGCCAGTCGAACACTGAAGCTTTCTTT. It yields the protein CSASGQSNTEAFF. The V and J genes are TRBV20-1 and TRBJ1-1; D unclear. Trimming removed 3 bases from V and 1 base from J, with 9 bases in between. Germline V gives CDR1 DFQATT, CDR2 SNEGSKA (reference sequence). The CDR3 has 13 amino acids.

This clonotype was observed a few times. This chain links TRBV20-1 with TRBJ2-1; 9 bases agree with TRBD2. In germline, CDR1 is DFQATT, CDR2 SNEGSKA (reference sequence). There are 12 residues in the CDR3. J gave up 13 bases and V 7 bases, and 11 bases lay outside the gene matches. The CDR3 loop reads CSVTSEREAQFF. CDR3 nucleotide sequence: TGCAGTGTAACTTCTGAGCGGGAGGCCCAGTTCTTC.

A few counts support this clonotype. This chain uses TRBV20-1 with TRBJ2-7; 8 bases agree with TRBD1. The trim removed 4 bases at V and 2 bases at J, leaving 7 bases unmatched. The CDR3 has 14 residues. The germline gives CDR1 DFQATT, CDR2 SNEGSKA (reference sequence). CDR3 amino acids: CSAKGQVPPYEQYF. The CDR3 bases are TGCAGTGCTAAGGGACAGGTCCCGCCCTACGAGCAGTACTTC.

The chain is built from TRBV6-6 and TRBJ1-4, with 9 bases lining up with TRBD1. The CDR3 spans 17 residues. CDR1 and CDR2 from the germline V gene are MNHNY and SVGAGI (reference sequence). Trimming at V came to 4 bases and at J to 0 bases, leaving 6 bases not matched to a gene. The CDR3 sequence: CASSLTGGRATNEKLFF. The DNA for the CDR3 is TGTGCCAGCAGTTTAACAGGGGGCCGAGCAACTAATGAAAAACTGTTTTTT.

The gene calls are TRBV19 and TRBJ1-6; TRBD1 agrees at 8 bases. The CDR3 runs to 15 residues. Germline loops: CDR1 LNHDA, CDR2 SQIVND (reference sequence). The trim removed 3 bases at V and 6 bases at J, leaving 4 bases unmatched. The CDR3 protein is CASSMGTGSNSPLHF. The DNA for the CDR3 is TGTGCCAGTAGTATGGGGACAGGTTCTAATTCACCCCTCCACTTT.

Worth noting for this clonotype: The germline gene is not matched at one end of the junction; a read error may be the cause. The V call is TRBV7-3, the J call TRBJ2-5; D is unresolved. The CDR3 runs 16 residues. CDR1 and CDR2 (germline): SGHTA, FQGTGA. The CDR3 loop reads CASSPLSRLGLETQYF. CDR3 coding DNA: TGCGCCAGCAGCCCCTTGAGCAGGTTGGGGTTAGAGACCCAGTACTTC.

The table lists this clonotype with a few counts. The chain uses TRBV6-6 and TRBJ1-1, with TRBD1 as a possible D gene (5 bases). Germline values: CDR1 MNHNY, CDR2 SVGAGI (reference sequence). The CDR3 length is 14 residues. The V gene lost 4 bases and the J gene lost 6 bases, with 15 bases spanning the gap. The DNA of the CDR3 is TGTGCCAGCAGTTTGGGCAGGGTTAACCCTGAAGCTTTCTTT. This codes for CASSLGRVNPEAFF.

V gene TRBV9 combines with J gene TRBJ2-5; 12 nucleotides align to TRBD2. Germline V gene data show CDR1 as SGDLS and CDR2 as YYNGEE. The CDR3 has 17 residues. The junction had 10 bases not matched to a gene; V was cut back by 3 bases and J by 4 bases. Written as DNA, the CDR3 is TGTGCCAGCAGCGAGTCGGGGAGACTAGCGGGAGTAGAGACCCAGTACTTC. It specifies CASSESGRLAGVETQYF.

This clonotype appeared a few times. CDR3 sequence: CASKWDSTLNEKLFF. CDR3 nucleotides: TGTGCCAGCAAATGGGACAGCACCCTAAATGAAAAACTGTTTTTT. This sequence joins TRBV2 and TRBJ1-4; 7 nucleotides agree with TRBD1. The V gene end was trimmed by 7 bases and the J gene end by 5 bases; junction bases not matched to a gene: 10. This CDR3 region has 15 residues. Germline CDR1 reads SNHLY; CDR2 reads FYNNEI.

This rearrangement joins TRBV13 to TRBJ1-5, with D perhaps matching TRBD1 (6 bases). V dropped 6 bases and J dropped 7 bases, with 10 bases sitting between them. The length of the CDR3 is 12 residues. The germline V gene has CDR1 PRHDT and CDR2 FYEKMQ (reference sequence). The CDR3 bases are TGTGCCAGCAGTTACAGGGCCCAGCCCCAGCATTTT. It translates to CASSYRAQPQHF.

The chain carries TRBV7-3 and TRBJ1-6; 9 bases line up with TRBD1. Germline V gene sequence: CDR1 SGHTA, CDR2 FQGTGA. V gave up 3 bases and J gave up 11 bases; unmatched junction bases: 5. This CDR3 is built from 14 residues. The CDR3 nucleotides are TGTGCCAGCAGCTTCGGACAGGGGACGACACCCCTCCACTTT. It is translated as CASSFGQGTTPLHF.

In its sample, this clonotype was seen many times. This chain links TRBV7-2 with TRBJ2-7; TRBD2 matches at 7 bases. This CDR3 contains 12 residues. J lost 5 bases, V lost 6 bases, and 4 bases had no gene match. The germline CDR1 and CDR2 sequences are SGHTA and FQGNSA. CDR3 DNA: TGTGCCAGCAGGGGCGGGGGAGACGAGCAGTACTTC. Its translation: CASRGGGDEQYF.

This clonotype was counted many times. V gene TRBV30 combines with J gene TRBJ2-1; 9 bases are shared with TRBD2. Losses at the gene ends were 4 bases for V and 9 bases for J; bases not matched to a gene: 4. Germline-derived CDR1 and CDR2 are GTSNPN and SVGIG (reference sequence). The CDR3 extends over 12 amino acids. For the CDR3, the DNA is TGTGCCTGGACTAGCGGGATAGCTGAGCAGTTCTTC. Translation gives CAWTSGIAEQFF. The complete variable domain, with remaining parts taken from reference TRBV30 and TRBJ2-1, reads SQTIHQWPATLVQPVGSPLSLECTVEGTSNPNLYWYRQAAGRGLQLLFYSVGIGQISSEVPQNLSASRPQDRQFILSSKKLLLSDSGFYLCAWTSGIAEQFFGPGTRLTVL.

The rearrangement links TRBV4-1 to TRBJ2-7; D is unresolved. V was clipped by 0 bases and J by 3 bases, with 12 bases between them. The CDR3 consists of 15 residues. Germline assignment: CDR1 MGHRA and CDR2 YSYEKL. CDR3 nucleotide sequence: TGCGCCAGCAGCCAAGATCCTCGGACGGACTACGAGCAGTACTTC. Translation: CASSQDPRTDYEQYF.

This clonotype occurred a few times. The chain carries TRBV25-1 and TRBJ2-2; 8 nucleotides align to TRBD2. The germline CDR1 and CDR2 sequences are MGHDK and SYGVNS. V lost 7 bases and J lost 1; bases outside the gene matches: 5. The CDR3 totals 15 residues. The CDR3 protein is CASIGTSGNTGELFF. As DNA, the CDR3 is TGTGCCAGCATAGGAACTAGCGGGAACACCGGGGAGCTGTTTTTT.

This clonotype occurred a few times. The V gene is TRBV7-3, the J gene TRBJ2-3; 12 bases agree with TRBD2. The CDR3 runs 18 residues. CDR1 is SGHTA, CDR2 FQGTGA, per germline. V lost 1 base and J lost 4; bases outside the gene matches: 9. CDR3 coding DNA: TGTGCCAGCAGCTTAATGACGAGACTAGCGGGAGAGGCAGATACGCAGTATTTT. Its translation is CASSLMTRLAGEADTQYF.